The source of this TCR beta chain is a study of T cells in Graves' hyperthyroidism and ophthalmopathy (dated by TCRdb to 2018 to 2020). The study in broad terms: Peripheral blood samples were taken at the time of initial diagnosis, prior to any treatment. In roughly six Graves' hyperthyroidism patients, the study also compared T-cell repertoires from thyroid tissue with T-cell repertoires from blood. To identify distinguishing TCR V-J signatures, a discovery cohort of 95 to 100 patients was used, comprising 43 with Graves' ophthalmopathy and approximately 57 with stable Graves' hyperthyroidism. After sampling, hyperthyroidism patients received methimazole starting at 30 mg daily, and ophthalmopathy patients received high-dose intravenous methylprednisolone. The 95 to 100 discovery patients were randomly divided into training and test sets at a 7:3 ratio. An independent validation cohort of 18 to 20 hyperthyroidism patients and about 15 patients who later progressed to ophthalmopathy tested prospective prediction of ophthalmopathy. The paper reports TCR Vbeta CDR3 sequencing of roughly 140 peripheral blood samples: 43 ophthalmopathy, 75 to 80 hyperthyroidism and 17 progressor patients. Overall results and qualifications from the work: Ophthalmopathy was separated from stable hyperthyroidism by a 13 V-J signature model, with 85% to 90% sensitivity and approximately 81% specificity obtained in cross-validation and 80%/75% obtained in testing. In validation, progression to ophthalmopathy was predicted by the model with almost 71% sensitivity and around 75% specificity, a median of 6.5 months before onset. No statistical method was used to fix the sample size in advance, and group allocation was not hidden from the investigators. Most expanded thyroid clonotypes (frequency above 0.001) were also found in blood, which suggests that blood repertoires may mirror thyroid immune responses.

TCR beta CDR3 regions were amplified from RNA transcripts. For the first round of RT-PCR on the TCR CDR3, the HTBI primer set was used together with the Qiagen OneStep RT-PCR kit. Libraries were constructed in a second round of multiplex PCR, after which size selection and purification were performed. Sequencing of the libraries was done on an Illumina HiSeq2000 using paired-end 100 bp reads. The authors' pipeline ran thus. SOAPnuke was used to process the raw data, with reads discarded if the reads contained adapters or uncalled bases, had a mean Phred below 15, or lacked an exact constant-primer or identifier match. High-quality paired reads were merged using COPE v1.2.5, and each unique nucleotide sequence was defined as a clonotype. Clonotypes were aligned to IMGT TRBV, TRBD and TRBJ reference segments using MiTCR v1.1. The analysis included only V-J combinations with a frequency above 0.0001, which together covered 99% to 99.2% of the repertoires. The TCS score was defined as F50 (clonal expansion) divided by E x V (chaos), with BLOSUM62-based TCRdist calculated between CDR3 peptides within each V-J. Welch's t-statistics and random forest reduced several hundred V-J features to about 13, which were used in a naive Bayes classifier (R e1071). The Morisita-Horn index was used to measure how similar the thyroid and blood repertoires were. TCRdb reran the public reads through fastp at Q25 and MiXCR, keeping productive beta chains. Every entry covers one CDR3 protein and lists the most common genes and DNA from its rows. TCRdb's processing, not the study's, gives the V and J calls here. This sample is represented by around 720,000 distinct CDR3 sequences; 30% to 40% of them were singletons. Around 30% of the sample is held by the ten biggest clonotypes.

Trimming takes 4 bases from V and 6 bases from J, and the germline ends sit 20 bases apart. The CDR3 numbers 16 residues from cysteine through phenylalanine. The entry retains the CDR3 DNA only, 48 bases that are in frame from base 1. The CDR1 and CDR2 encoded by the germline V gene are SGHAT and FQNNGV. Stable Graves' hyperthyroidism was defined as no progression to ophthalmopathy during 18 months of follow-up. Hyperthyroidism patients were newly diagnosed, had a disease duration of under 2 months, and were aged 18 to 65 years. Exclusion was applied to patients with uncontrolled infections, other autoimmune diseases, pregnancy or lactation. Clinical symptoms, serum thyroxine and TRAb, thyroid ultrasound, and orbital computed tomography formed the basis for the diagnoses. PBMCs were isolated from roughly 10 ml of fresh peripheral blood by Ficoll-Paque density gradient centrifugation. Trizol reagent was used to extract total RNA, and RNA quality was then checked on an Agilent 2100 Bioanalyzer.

This clonotype was counted between two and nine times. Its cognate antigen has yet to be identified. No base quality information exists; no much larger clone differs at one position. The rearranged chain carries TRBV11-2 and TRBJ2-3, with the D gene too uncertain to name. The TCR was taken from a middle-aged woman with Graves' hyperthyroidism. Source material: blood. The DNA sequence is as follows: TGTGCCAGCAGCTCAGATTCGACTCCACCCTCGGATACGCAGTATTTT. This codes for CASSSDSTPPSDTQYF. Joined to the reference TRBV11-2 and TRBJ2-3 proteins, this CDR3 gives the full variable domain: EAGVAQSPRYKIIEKRQSVAFWCNPISGHATLYWYQQILGQGPKLLIQFQNNGVVDDSQLPKDRFSAERLKGVDSTLKIQPAKLEDSAVYLCASSSDSTPPSDTQYFGPGTRLTVL.